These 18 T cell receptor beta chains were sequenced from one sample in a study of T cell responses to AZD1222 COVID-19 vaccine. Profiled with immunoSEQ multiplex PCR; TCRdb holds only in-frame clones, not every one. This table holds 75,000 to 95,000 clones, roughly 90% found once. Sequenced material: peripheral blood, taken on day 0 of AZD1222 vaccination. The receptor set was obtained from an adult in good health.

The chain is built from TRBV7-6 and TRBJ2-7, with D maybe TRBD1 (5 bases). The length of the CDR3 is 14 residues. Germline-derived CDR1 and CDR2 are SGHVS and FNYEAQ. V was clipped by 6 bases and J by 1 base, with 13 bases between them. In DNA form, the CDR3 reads TGTGCCAGCAGTGAGGACACCGCATCCTACGAGCAGTACTTC. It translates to CASSEDTASYEQYF. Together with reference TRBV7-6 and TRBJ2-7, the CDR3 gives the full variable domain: GAGVSQSPRYKVTKRGQDVALRCDPISGHVSLYWYRQALGQGPEFLTYFNYEAQQDKSGLPNDRFSAERPEGSISTLTIQRTEQRDSAMYRCASSEDTASYEQYFGPGTRLTVT.

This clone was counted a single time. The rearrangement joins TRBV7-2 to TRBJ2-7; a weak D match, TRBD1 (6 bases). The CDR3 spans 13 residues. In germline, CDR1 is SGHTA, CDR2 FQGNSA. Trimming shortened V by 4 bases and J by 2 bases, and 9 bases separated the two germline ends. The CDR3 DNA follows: TGTGCCAGCAGCTCGAAGGGGGCCTACGAGCAGTACTTC. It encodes CASSSKGAYEQYF. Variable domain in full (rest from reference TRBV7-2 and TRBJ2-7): GAGVSQSPSNKVTEKGKDVELRCDPISGHTALYWYRQSLGQGLEFLIYFQGNSAPDKSGLPSDRFSAERTGGSVSTLTIQRTQQEDSAVYLCASSSKGAYEQYFGPGTRLTVT.

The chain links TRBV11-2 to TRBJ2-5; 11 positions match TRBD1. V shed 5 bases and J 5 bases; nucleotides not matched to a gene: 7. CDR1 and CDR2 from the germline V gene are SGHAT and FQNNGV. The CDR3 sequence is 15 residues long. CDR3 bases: TGTGCCAGCAGCCCTGGACAGGGGGCTTGGGAGACCCAGTACTTC. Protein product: CASSPGQGAWETQYF.

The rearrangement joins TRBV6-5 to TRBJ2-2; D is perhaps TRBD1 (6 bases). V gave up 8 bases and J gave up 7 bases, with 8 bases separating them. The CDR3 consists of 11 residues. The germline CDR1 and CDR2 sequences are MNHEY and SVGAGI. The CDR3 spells CASQGHGELFF. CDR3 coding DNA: TGTGCCAGCCAGGGGCACGGGGAGCTGTTTTTT.

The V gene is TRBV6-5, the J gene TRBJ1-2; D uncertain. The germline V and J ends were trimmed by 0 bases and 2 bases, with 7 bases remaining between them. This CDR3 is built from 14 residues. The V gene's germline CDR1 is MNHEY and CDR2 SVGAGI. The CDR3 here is CASSYSFRNYGYTF. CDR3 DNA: TGTGCCAGCAGTTACTCGTTCCGGAACTATGGCTACACCTTC.

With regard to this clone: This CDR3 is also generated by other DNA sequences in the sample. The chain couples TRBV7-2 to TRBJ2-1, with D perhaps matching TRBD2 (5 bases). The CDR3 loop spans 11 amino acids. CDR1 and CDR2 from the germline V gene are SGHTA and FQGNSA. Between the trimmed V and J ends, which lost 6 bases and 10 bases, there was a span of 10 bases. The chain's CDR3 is CASSPRGEQFF. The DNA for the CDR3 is TGTGCCAGCAGTCCTCGCGGGGAGCAGTTCTTC.

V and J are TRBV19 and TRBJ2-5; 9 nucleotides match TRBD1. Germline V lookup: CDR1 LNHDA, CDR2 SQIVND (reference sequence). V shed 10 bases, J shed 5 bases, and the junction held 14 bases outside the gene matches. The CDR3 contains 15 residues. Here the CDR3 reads CATLARGQGSETQYF. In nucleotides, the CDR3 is TGTGCCACCCTAGCCCGGGGACAGGGATCGGAGACCCAGTACTTC.

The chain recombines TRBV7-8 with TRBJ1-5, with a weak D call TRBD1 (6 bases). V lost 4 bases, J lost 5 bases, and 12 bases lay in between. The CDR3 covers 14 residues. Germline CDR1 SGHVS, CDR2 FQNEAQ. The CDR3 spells CASSSGQYDQPQHF. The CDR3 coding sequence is TGTGCCAGCAGCTCCGGACAGTACGATCAGCCCCAGCATTTT.

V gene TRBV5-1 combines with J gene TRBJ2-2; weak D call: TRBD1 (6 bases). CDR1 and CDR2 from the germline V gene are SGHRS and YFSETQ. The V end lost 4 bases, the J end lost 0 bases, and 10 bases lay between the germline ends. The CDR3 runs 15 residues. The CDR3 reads CASSQGGPNTGELFF. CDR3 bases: TGCGCCAGCAGCCAAGGGGGTCCGAACACCGGGGAGCTGTTTTTT.

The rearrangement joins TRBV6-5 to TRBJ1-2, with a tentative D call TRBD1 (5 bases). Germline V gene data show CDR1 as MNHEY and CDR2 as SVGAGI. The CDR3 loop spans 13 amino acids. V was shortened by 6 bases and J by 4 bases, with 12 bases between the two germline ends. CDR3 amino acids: CASSHPGGYGYTF. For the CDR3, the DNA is TGTGCCAGCAGCCACCCCGGGGGCTATGGCTACACCTTC.

CDR3 sequence reads: CAIRPGLAADTQYF. In DNA form, the CDR3 reads TGTGCCATCAGACCGGGACTAGCGGCAGATACGCAGTATTTT. This sequence joins TRBV10-3 and TRBJ2-3, with 11 bases aligning to TRBD2. This CDR3 has 14 residues. The V segment lost 6 bases and the J segment 4 bases; nucleotides outside the gene matches: 3. Germline V gene lookup returns CDR1 ENHRY and CDR2 SYGVKD.

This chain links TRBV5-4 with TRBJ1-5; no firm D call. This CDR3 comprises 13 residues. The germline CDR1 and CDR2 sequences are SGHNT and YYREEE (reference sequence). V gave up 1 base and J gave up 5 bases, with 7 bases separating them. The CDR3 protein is CASSLNPDQPQHF. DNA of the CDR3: TGTGCCAGCAGCTTGAACCCAGATCAGCCCCAGCATTTT.

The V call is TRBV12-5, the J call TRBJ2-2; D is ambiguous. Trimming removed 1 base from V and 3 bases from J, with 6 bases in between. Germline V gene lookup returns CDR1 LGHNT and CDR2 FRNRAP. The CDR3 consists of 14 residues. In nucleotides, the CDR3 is TGTGCTAGTGGTTTGGCCCGGGACACCGGGGAGCTGTTTTTT. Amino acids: CASGLARDTGELFF.

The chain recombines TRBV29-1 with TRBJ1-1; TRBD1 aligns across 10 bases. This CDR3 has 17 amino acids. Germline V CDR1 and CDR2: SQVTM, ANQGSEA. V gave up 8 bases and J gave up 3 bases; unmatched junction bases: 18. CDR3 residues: CSILPGTGAPRDTEAFF. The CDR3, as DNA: TGCAGCATCCTGCCCGGGACAGGGGCTCCGCGGGACACTGAAGCTTTCTTT.

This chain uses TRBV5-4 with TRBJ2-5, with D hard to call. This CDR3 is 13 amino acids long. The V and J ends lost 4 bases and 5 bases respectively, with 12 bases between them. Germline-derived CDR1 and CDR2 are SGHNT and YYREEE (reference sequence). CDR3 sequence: CASSIIGSETQYF. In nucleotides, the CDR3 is TGTGCCAGCAGCATAATTGGTAGCGAGACCCAGTACTTC.

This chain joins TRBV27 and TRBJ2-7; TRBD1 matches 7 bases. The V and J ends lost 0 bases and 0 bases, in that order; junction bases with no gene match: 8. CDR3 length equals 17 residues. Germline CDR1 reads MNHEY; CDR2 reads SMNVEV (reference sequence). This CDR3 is CASSLSFSRGTSYEQYF. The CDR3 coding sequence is TGTGCCAGCAGTTTATCCTTTTCCAGGGGGACCTCCTACGAGCAGTACTTC.

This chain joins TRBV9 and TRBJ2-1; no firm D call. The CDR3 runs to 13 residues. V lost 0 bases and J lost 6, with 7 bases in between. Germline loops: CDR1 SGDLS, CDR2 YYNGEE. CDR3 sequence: CASSVDSLNEQFF. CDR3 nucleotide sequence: TGTGCCAGCAGCGTAGATTCCCTCAATGAGCAGTTCTTC.

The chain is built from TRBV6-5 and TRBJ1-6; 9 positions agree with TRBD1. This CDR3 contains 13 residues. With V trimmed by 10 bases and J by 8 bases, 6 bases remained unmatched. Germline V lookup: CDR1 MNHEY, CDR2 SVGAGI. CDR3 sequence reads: CATNRDRDSPLHF. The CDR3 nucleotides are TGTGCCACCAACCGGGACAGGGATTCACCCCTCCACTTT.